This T cell receptor beta chain is from a study of T-cell memory formation after mild COVID-19. This clonotype has more than one count but fewer than ten. TCRdb re-called the 5' RACE reads with MiXCR, one entry per CDR3 protein. The table lists hundreds of thousands of distinct CDR3 sequences, roughly 20% of them singletons. V lost 0 bases to trimming and J lost 4 bases; unmatched junction nucleotides: 17. Per germline, CDR1 DFQATT and CDR2 SNEGSKA (reference sequence). The CDR3 is made up of 18 amino acids. The chain joins TRBV20-1 to TRBJ2-7; 8 bases line up with TRBD1. The TCR sequence derives from an adult woman who had mild COVID-19 (a few samples of this study predate the infection). Cell type and time point are not known. Sequencing was performed on PBMCs or a T cell subset sorted from them (not recorded which). CDR3 sequence: CSARDGVTPGQVWYEQYF. In DNA, the CDR3 is TGCAGTGCTAGAGATGGTGTAACTCCGGGACAGGTTTGGTACGAGCAGTACTTC.